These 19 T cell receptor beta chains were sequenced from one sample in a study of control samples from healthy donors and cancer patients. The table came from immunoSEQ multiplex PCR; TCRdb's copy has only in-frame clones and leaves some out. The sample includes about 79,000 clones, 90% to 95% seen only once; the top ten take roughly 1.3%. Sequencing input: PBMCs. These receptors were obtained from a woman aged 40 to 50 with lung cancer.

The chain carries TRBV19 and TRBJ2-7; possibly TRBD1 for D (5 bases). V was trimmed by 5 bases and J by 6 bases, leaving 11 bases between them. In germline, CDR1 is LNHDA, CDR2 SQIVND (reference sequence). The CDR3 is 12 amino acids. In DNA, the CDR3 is TGTGCCAGTAGTCCTCAGGGCGGCGAGCAGTACTTC. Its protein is CASSPQGGEQYF. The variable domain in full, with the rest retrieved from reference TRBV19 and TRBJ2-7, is DGGITQSPKYLFRKEGQNVTLSCEQNLNHDAMYWYRQDPGQGLRLIYYSQIVNDFQKGDIAEGYSVSREKKESFPLTVTSAQKNPTAFYLCASSPQGGEQYFGPGTRLTVT.

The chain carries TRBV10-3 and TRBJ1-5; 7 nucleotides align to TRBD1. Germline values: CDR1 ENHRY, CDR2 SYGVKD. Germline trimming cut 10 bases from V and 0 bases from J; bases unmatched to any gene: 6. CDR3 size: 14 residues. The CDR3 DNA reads TGTGCCACCAGGACAGGCCATAGCAATCAGCCCCAGCATTTT. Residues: CATRTGHSNQPQHF.

For the CDR3, the DNA is TGTGCCAGCAGCGGGAGCGGCTACACTGAAGCTTTCTTT. Translated, it gives CASSGSGYTEAFF. The rearrangement links TRBV7-9 to TRBJ1-1; D is ambiguous. CDR1 and CDR2 (germline): SEHNR, FQNEAQ (reference sequence). The CDR3 consists of 13 residues. Between the trimmed V and J ends, which lost 5 bases and 3 bases, there was a span of 10 bases.

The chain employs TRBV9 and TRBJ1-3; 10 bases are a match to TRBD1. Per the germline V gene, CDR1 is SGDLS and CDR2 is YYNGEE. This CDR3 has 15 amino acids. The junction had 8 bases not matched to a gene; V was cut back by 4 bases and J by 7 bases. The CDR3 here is CASSPRQGASNTIYF. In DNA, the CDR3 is TGTGCCAGCAGCCCTCGACAGGGGGCGTCGAACACCATATATTTT.

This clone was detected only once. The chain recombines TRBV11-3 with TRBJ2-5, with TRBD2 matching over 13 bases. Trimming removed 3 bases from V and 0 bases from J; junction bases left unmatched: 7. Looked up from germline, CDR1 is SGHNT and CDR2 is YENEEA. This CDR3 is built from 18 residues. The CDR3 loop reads CASSFDFGLAGDQETQYF. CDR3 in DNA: TGTGCCAGCAGCTTCGATTTTGGACTAGCGGGGGACCAAGAGACCCAGTACTTC.

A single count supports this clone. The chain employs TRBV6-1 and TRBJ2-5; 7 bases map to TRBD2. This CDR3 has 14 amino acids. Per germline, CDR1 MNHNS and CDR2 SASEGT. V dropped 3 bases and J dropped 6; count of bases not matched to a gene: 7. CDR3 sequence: CASSDRLASKTQYF. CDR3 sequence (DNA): TGTGCCAGCAGTGACAGACTAGCTTCAAAGACCCAGTACTTC.

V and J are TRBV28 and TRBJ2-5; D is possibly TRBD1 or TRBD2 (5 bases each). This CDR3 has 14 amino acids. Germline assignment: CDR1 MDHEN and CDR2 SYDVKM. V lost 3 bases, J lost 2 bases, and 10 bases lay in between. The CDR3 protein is CASSLPGRQETQYF. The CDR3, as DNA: TGTGCCAGCAGTTTGCCGGGACGGCAAGAGACCCAGTACTTC. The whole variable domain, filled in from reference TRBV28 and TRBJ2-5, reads DVKVTQSSRYLVKRTGEKVFLECVQDMDHENMFWYRQDPGLGLRLIYFSYDVKMKEKGDIPEGYSVSREKKERFSLILESASTNQTSMYLCASSLPGRQETQYFGPGTRLLVL.

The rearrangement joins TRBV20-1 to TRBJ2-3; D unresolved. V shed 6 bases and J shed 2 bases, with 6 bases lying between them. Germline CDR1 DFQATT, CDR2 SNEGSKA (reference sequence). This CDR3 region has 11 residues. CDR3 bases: TGCAGTGCCACCTCCACAGATACGCAGTATTTT. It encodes CSATSTDTQYF.

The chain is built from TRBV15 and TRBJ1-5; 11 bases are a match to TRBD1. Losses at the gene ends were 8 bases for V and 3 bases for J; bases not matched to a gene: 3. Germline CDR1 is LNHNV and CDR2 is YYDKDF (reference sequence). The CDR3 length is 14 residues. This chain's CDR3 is CATWDRGYNQPQHF. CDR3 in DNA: TGTGCCACCTGGGACAGGGGGTACAATCAGCCCCAGCATTTT.

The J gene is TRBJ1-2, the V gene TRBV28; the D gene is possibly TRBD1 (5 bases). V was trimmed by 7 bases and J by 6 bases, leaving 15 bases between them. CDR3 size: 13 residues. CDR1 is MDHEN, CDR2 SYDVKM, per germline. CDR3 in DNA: TGTGCCAGCAACTTTGGTAGGGGTAATGGCTACACCTTC. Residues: CASNFGRGNGYTF.

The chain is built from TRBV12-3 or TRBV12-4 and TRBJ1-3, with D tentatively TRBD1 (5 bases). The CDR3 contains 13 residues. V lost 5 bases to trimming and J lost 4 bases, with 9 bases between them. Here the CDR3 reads CASSVNRGNTIYF. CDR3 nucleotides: TGTGCCAGCAGTGTAAACAGGGGAAACACCATATATTTT.

CDR3 region: CASSLGGAWGQPQHF. In DNA form, the CDR3 reads TGTGCCAGCAGTTTGGGGGGGGCATGGGGTCAGCCCCAGCATTTT. The V gene is TRBV27, the J gene TRBJ1-5, with a possible D match to TRBD1 (6 bases). The CDR3 is 15 amino acids. The V gene's germline CDR1 is MNHEY and CDR2 SMNVEV (reference sequence). Trimming pared 3 bases from V and 6 bases from J, leaving 15 bases between.

The CDR3 DNA sequence: TGTGCCTGGAGCGCCTCTGGTTGGAGGGGGGAGCAGTACTTC. It codes for CAWSASGWRGEQYF. The V gene is TRBV30, the J gene TRBJ2-7, with D perhaps given as TRBD1 or TRBD2 (6 bases each). This CDR3 has 14 residues. Germline assignment: CDR1 GTSNPN and CDR2 SVGIG (reference sequence). The V end lost 3 bases, the J end lost 7 bases, and 19 bases lay between the germline ends.

CDR3 nucleotides: TGTGCCAGCAGGATGGACAGGTTTCTCTATGGCTACACCTTC. It yields the protein CASRMDRFLYGYTF. The rearrangement uses TRBV6-5 and TRBJ1-2, with 7 bases identical to TRBD1. The CDR3 runs 14 residues. Germline V lookup: CDR1 MNHEY, CDR2 SVGAGI. Losses at the gene ends were 6 bases for V and 4 bases for J; bases not matched to a gene: 8.

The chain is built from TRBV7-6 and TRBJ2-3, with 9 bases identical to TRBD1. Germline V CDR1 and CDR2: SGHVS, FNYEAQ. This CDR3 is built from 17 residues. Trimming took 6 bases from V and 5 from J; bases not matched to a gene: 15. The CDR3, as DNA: TGTGCCAGCAGTCCTAGGGCGGGACAGGGAGGTGGAGATACGCAGTATTTT. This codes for CASSPRAGQGGGDTQYF.

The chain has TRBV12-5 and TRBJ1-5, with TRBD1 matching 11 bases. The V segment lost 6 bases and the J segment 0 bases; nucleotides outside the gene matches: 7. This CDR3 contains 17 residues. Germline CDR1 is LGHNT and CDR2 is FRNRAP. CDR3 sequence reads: CASGPGTGGYSNQPQHF. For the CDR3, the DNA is TGTGCTAGTGGCCCCGGGACAGGGGGTTATAGCAATCAGCCCCAGCATTTT.

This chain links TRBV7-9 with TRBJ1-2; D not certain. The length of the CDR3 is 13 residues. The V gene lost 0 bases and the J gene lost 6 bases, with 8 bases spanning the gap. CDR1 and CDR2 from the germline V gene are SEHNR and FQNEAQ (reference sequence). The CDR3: CASSLASADGYTF. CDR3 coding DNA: TGTGCCAGCAGCTTAGCTTCGGCCGATGGCTACACCTTC.

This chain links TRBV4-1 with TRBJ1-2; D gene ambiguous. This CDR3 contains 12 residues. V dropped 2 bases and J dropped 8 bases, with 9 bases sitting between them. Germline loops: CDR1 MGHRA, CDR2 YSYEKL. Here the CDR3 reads CASSQSASGYTF. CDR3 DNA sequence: TGCGCCAGCAGCCAAAGTGCTAGCGGCTACACCTTC.

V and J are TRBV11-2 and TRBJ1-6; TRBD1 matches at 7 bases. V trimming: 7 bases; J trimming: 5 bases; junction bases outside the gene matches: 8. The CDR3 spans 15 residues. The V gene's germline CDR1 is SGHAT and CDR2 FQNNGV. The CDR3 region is CASTYGDRDNSPLHF. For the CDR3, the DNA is TGTGCCAGCACCTACGGGGACAGAGATAATTCACCCCTCCACTTT.